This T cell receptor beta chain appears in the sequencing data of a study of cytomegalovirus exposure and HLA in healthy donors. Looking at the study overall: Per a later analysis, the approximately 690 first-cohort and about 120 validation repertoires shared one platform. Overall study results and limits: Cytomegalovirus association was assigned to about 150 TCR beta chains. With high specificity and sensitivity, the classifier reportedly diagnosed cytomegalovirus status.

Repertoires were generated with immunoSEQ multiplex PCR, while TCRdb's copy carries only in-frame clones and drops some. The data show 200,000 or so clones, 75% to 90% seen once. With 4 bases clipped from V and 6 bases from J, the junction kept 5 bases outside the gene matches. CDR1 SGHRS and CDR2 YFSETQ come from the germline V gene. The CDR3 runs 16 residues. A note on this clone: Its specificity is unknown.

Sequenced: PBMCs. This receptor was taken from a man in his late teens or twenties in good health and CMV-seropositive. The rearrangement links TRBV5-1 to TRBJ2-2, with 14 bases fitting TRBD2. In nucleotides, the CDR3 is TGCGCCAGCAGCGGGACTAGCGGGAGTTATTCCGGGGAGCTGTTTTTT. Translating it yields CASSGTSGSYSGELFF.